Reported below is one T cell receptor beta chain. The CDR3 has 16 amino acids. Germline-derived CDR1 and CDR2 are LNHDA and SQIVND (reference sequence). With 0 bases clipped from V and 3 bases from J, the junction kept 4 bases outside the gene matches. The sample comes from a study of T cells after posttransplantation cyclophosphamide. The protocol was immunoSEQ multiplex PCR, while the TCRdb copy is restricted to in-frame clones and leaves out a portion. Here the sample spans about 21,000 clones, roughly 98% being singletons. Cells defined as naive were viable CD3+CD4+ or CD3+CD8+ and CCR7+CD45RA+CD45RO-CD95-CD27+CD28+.

The rearrangement links TRBV19 to TRBJ2-2, with 7 bases lining up with TRBD2. This sequence was found in a man aged 40-55 years in good health, CMV-negative, and a related stem cell transplant donor. The sequenced material came from naive CD8+ T cells sorted from PBMCs. This CDR3 is CASSIEASGYTGELFF. CDR3 bases: TGTGCCAGTAGTATAGAGGCTAGCGGCTACACCGGGGAGCTGTTTTTT. Full variable domain (outside the CDR3, taken from reference TRBV19 and TRBJ2-2): DGGITQSPKYLFRKEGQNVTLSCEQNLNHDAMYWYRQDPGQGLRLIYYSQIVNDFQKGDIAEGYSVSREKKESFPLTVTSAQKNPTAFYLCASSIEASGYTGELFFGEGSRLTVL.